The next 4 T cell receptor beta chains were all read from a single sample in a study of T cell clonotyping in hematopoietic cell transplantation (dated by TCRdb to the early 2020s). Taken with the paper, the label for time point translates to: recipient sample about 28 days before transplant, after cytoreduction. The library was generated by the immunoSEQ multiplex PCR assay. What TCRdb holds here is the immuneACCESS table cut down to in-frame rearrangements. Part of the clones is not present; checked against another copy, under half of the missing clones reflect an unresolved V gene, and the others are unexplained. The sample yields over 25,000 clones; 84% were counted once. The ten largest clonotypes hold roughly 24% of the sample. The sample was peripheral blood mononuclear cells, taken before stem cell transplant. The receptors shown here come from a woman in her sixties or seventies with acute myeloid leukemia. Some clones in this sample may be carry-over from other donors' samples.

The chain joins TRBV7-8 to TRBJ1-1; unclear D gene. Germline-derived CDR1 and CDR2 are SGHVS and FQNEAQ. Trimming left V 3 bases short and J 4 bases short, with 9 bases between. The length of the CDR3 is 13 residues. Here the CDR3 DNA reads TGTGCCAGCAGCTTGGTCCCGGGCACTGAAGCTTTCTTT. Translating gives CASSLVPGTEAFF. Filled out from reference TRBV7-8 and TRBJ1-1, the complete variable domain reads GAGVSQSPRYKVAKRGQDVALRCDPISGHVSLFWYQQALGQGPEFLTYFQNEAQLDKSGLPSDRFFAERPEGSVSTLKIQRTQQEDSAVYLCASSLVPGTEAFFGQGTRLTVV.

The gene calls are TRBV10-1 and TRBJ2-5; TRBD2 matches at 7 bases. The J segment lost 4 bases and the V segment lost 6 bases, leaving 2 bases of the junction unmatched. There are 12 residues in the CDR3. Germline V gene sequence: CDR1 WNHNN, CDR2 SYGVQD (reference sequence). The CDR3 region is CASSGGRETQYF. The CDR3, as DNA: TGCGCCAGCAGCGGCGGGAGAGAGACCCAGTACTTC.

This clone was found once. A read error may account for a junction end that differs from germline. The chain carries TRBV7-7 and TRBJ2-2; a possible D gene is TRBD1 (7 bases). This CDR3 is built from 15 residues. The germline V gene encodes CDR1 SSHAT and CDR2 FNYEAQ (reference sequence). CDR3 sequence (DNA): TGTGCTAGCAGCTTGGTGGCGGGACAGACCGGGGAGCTGTTTTTT. Encoded protein: CASSLVAGQTGELFF. The whole variable domain, filled in from reference TRBV7-7 and TRBJ2-2, reads GAGVSQSPRYKVTKRGQDVTLRCDPISSHATLYWYQQALGQGPEFLTYFNYEAQPDKSGLPSDRFSAERPEGSISTLTIQRTEQRDSAMYRCASSLVAGQTGELFFGEGSRLTVL.

V and J are TRBV19 and TRBJ2-5; perhaps TRBD1 as D (6 bases). The CDR3 runs to 15 residues. The V gene's germline CDR1 is LNHDA and CDR2 SQIVND (reference sequence). The V and J ends lost 6 bases and 3 bases respectively, with 17 bases between them. As DNA, the CDR3 is TGTGCCAGTAGAACCGGGACAAGGGGGAAAGAGACCCAGTACTTC. Translated: CASRTGTRGKETQYF.